This T cell receptor beta chain emerged from a study of monozygotic twins with inflammatory bowel disease. Two nested PCRs, of roughly 16 and 10 cycles, processed TCRalpha and TCRbeta cDNA. TCRdb re-called the 5' RACE reads and shows each CDR3 protein once, DNA omitted. The sample holds fewer than 400,000 distinct CDR3 sequences. Germline CDR1 reads SGHRS; CDR2 reads YFSETQ. The CDR3 spans 15 residues. Study-wide findings and caveats: Inverse Simpson values showed less TCRbeta diversity in IBD patients than in their healthy co-twins.

To note about this clonotype: Its specificity is not known.

Donors each contributed one blood sample measuring less than 3 ml. The clonotype originates from a human donor with ulcerative colitis or Crohn's disease, or a healthy co-twin of an affected twin (not recorded which). The sample was blood. The chain uses TRBV5-1 and TRBJ1-5; TCRdb picks TRBD1, but there is no DNA to check that call. CDR3 in amino acids: CASSLDGGNNQPQHF.